Described below is a single T cell receptor beta chain sequence and its context. Its antigen remains unidentified. The data stem from a study of metastatic and nonmetastatic thyroid tumors. For the study at large: Across peripheral blood and tumor or nodule tissue samples taken from malignant and benign thyroid patients, the repertoires were compared with one another.

Thyroid surgery was performed in patients who had received no treatment beforehand. Per the study methods: The authors used CDR3 differences across clinicopathological groups to build a distant-metastasis classifier for papillary thyroid cancer. TCRdb used MiXCR to call clones anew from the PCR reads. The V and J calls and clone size are TCRdb's, not the authors'. Of approximately 35,000 clones in the sample, 20% to 25% were seen once. General observations from the study: The reported finding was significantly higher TCR beta diversity in malignant thyroid tumors relative to benign nodules, in blood and tumor.

V was clipped by 5 bases and J by 6 bases; unmatched bases: 13. The CDR3 has 17 residues. The germline V gene encodes CDR1 MNHEY and CDR2 SMNVEV (reference sequence). The sequence was collected from a male donor with papillary thyroid cancer or a benign thyroid nodule (not recorded which). Some clones in this sample may be carry-over from other donors' samples. Sequencing was carried out using tumor tissue. The rearrangement links TRBV27 to TRBJ2-6, with TRBD1 identical over 7 bases. CDR3 sequence: CASSLGQRTSLANVLTF. The CDR3 coding sequence is TGTGCCAGCAGTCTGGGACAGCGAACGTCTCTGGCCAACGTCCTGACTTTC.